This T cell receptor (beta chain) was observed in a study of cytomegalovirus exposure and HLA in healthy donors. The CDR3 has 15 residues. The germline gives CDR1 MNHEY, CDR2 SVGAGI. Deletions cut 2 bases from V and 5 bases from J, with 15 bases between. Primers included in the PCR were 60 Vbeta and 13 Jbeta primers. TCRdb's copy holds only in-frame clones and misses some; the assay was immunoSEQ multiplex PCR. The sample yields some 170,000 clones, 78% seen once. The source material was PBMCs. This sequence joins TRBV6-5 and TRBJ1-1, with a tentative D call TRBD1 (5 bases). The sequence was collected from a female donor in good health and CMV-seronegative. The CDR3 nucleotides read TGTGCCAGCAGTTACACCGGGGGATTCGGGACTGAAGCTTTCTTT. As protein: CASSYTGGFGTEAFF.